This TCR beta chain was recorded in a study of CD8+CD57+ T cells in acquired aplastic anemia. Germline lookup yields CDR1 ENHRY and CDR2 SYGVKD. V dropped 10 bases and J dropped 6 bases, with 21 bases sitting between them. CDR3 length: 14 residues. This clonotype was seen more than once but under ten times. Genomic DNA, the template, was used for profiling of the TCR beta VDJ and CDR3. MiXCR, run by TCRdb on the reads, gives a single entry per CDR3 protein. The sample has about 160,000 distinct CDR3 sequences; around 52% are singletons. Sequenced patients had shown CD8+CD57+ cell expansion by flow cytometry.

The sequence derives from a human donor with aplastic anemia. The chain combines TRBV10-3 with TRBJ1-1, with a weak D call TRBD1 (6 bases). The sample taken for sequencing was sorted CD4+, CD8+, or CD8+CD57+ T cells (not recorded which) from PBMCs. CDR3 in DNA: TGTGCCAGCGGGGCTCGGGGGGGCCGGGCTGAAGCTTTCTTT. Translating gives CASGARGGRAEAFF.